Included here is one TCR beta chain sequence, with context. Germline V gives CDR1 MNHNY, CDR2 SVGAGI (reference sequence). J lost 0 bases, V lost 5 bases, and 10 bases had no gene match. CDR3 length: 17 amino acids. These data originate in a study of blood T cell repertoires in COVID-19. The wider study: Acute and convalescent COVID-19 specimens originated in the United States, Italy and Spain. T cells, B-cell-depleted T cells, or PBMCs supplied cDNA or gDNA.

Original analysis: The assay estimated nucleated cells by amplifying reference gene primers. Clones were read by immunoSEQ multiplex PCR, and TCRdb kept only the in-frame ones, dropping some. The V and J calls and the clone size are those of that table, but D and trimming were determined from the DNA. The sample has about 45,000 clones, over 75% seen once. This clonotype was obtained from a human donor in a cohort sampled during active COVID-19. The sample was peripheral blood. The chain joins TRBV6-6 to TRBJ1-2, with TRBD1 matching over 9 bases. The CDR3: CASSPGTGRGANYGYTF. The CDR3 DNA reads as TGTGCCAGCAGTCCCGGGACAGGGAGGGGAGCTAACTATGGCTACACCTTC.